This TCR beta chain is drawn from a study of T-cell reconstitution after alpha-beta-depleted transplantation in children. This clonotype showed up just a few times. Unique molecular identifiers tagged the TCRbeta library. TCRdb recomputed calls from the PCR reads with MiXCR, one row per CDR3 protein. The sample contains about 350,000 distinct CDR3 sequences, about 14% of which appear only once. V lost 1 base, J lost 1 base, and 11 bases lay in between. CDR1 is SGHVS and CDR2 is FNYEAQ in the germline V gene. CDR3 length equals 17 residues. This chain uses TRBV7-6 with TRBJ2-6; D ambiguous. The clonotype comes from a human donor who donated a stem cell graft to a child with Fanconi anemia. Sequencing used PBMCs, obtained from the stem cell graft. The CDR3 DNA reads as TGTGCCAGCAGCTTAGGAGGAGCTAGGTCTGGGGCCAACGTCCTGACTTTC. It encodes CASSLGGARSGANVLTF.